A selection of T cell receptor beta chains follows, all from one sample in a study of CD4 T cells in relation to SARS-CoV-2 and coronaviruses. No antigen is known for these receptors. Assay: immunoSEQ multiplex PCR; the TCRdb copy retains only in-frame clones and omits some. The data contain 30,000 to 40,000 clones, 60% to 85% of them singletons. Sample: memory CD4+ T cells from PBMCs, cultured in vitro. These receptors were taken from an adult with COVID-19. The CDR3 runs from the conserved cysteine through the conserved F or W. A D gene is named only where the DNA matches it firmly. Size values are once, few and many counts, or a class for expanded clones, and some rows have none.

d_call	clone_size	v_call	cdr3_length	j_call	cdr3_nt	cdr3_aa
TRBD2	-	TRBV10-3	15	TRBJ2-3	TGTGCCATCGGGGGGACTAGCGGGAACACAGATACGCAGTATTTT	CAIGGTSGNTDTQYF
-	-	TRBV6-5	15	TRBJ1-1	TGTGCCAGCAGTCATCTTCGGGGGTTTGACACTGAAGCTTTCTTT	CASSHLRGFDTEAFF
-	-	TRBV3-1/TRBV3-2	15	TRBJ1-6	TGTGCCAGCAGCCGGGGCGGGGGCAGCAATTCACCCCTCCACTTT	CASSRGGGSNSPLHF
-	-	TRBV6-1	18	TRBJ2-1	TGTGCCAGCAGTGAATACCTAGGTCGTGGCGGTGCCTACAATGAGCAGTTCTTC	CASSEYLGRGGAYNEQFF
-	-	TRBV5-1	15	TRBJ1-6	TGCGCCAGCAGCCTGAGACGGCTGGGGGATTCACCCCTCCACTTT	CASSLRRLGDSPLHF
TRBD1	-	TRBV5-1	16	TRBJ2-7	TGCGCCAGCAGCTTGGGACCGACAGGGGATGGGAGGGAGCAGTACTTC	CASSLGPTGDGREQYF
-	-	TRBV4-1	13	TRBJ1-5	TGCGCCAGCAGTCGAGCCTCGGGTCAGCCCCAGCATTTT	CASSRASGQPQHF
TRBD2	-	TRBV4-1	17	TRBJ2-3	TGCGCCAGCAGCCAAGAAGGACTAGCGGGAGTTGGGGATACGCAGTATTTT	CASSQEGLAGVGDTQYF
-	-	TRBV5-1	15	TRBJ2-5	TGCGCCAGCAGCGGGGGCCAGGGCTACCAAGAGACCCAGTACTTC	CASSGGQGYQETQYF
-	-	TRBV5-6	13	TRBJ2-7	TGTGCCAGCAGCTTTAATAGGTGGGACGAGCAGTACTTC	CASSFNRWDEQYF
TRBD2	-	TRBV6-2/TRBV6-3	15	TRBJ2-7	TGTGCCAGCAGCCTTCTAGCGGGAAGCTCCTACGAGCAGTACTTC	CASSLLAGSSYEQYF
-	-	TRBV23-1	11	TRBJ2-7	TGCGCCAGCCGACAGCGCTACGAGCAGTACTTC	CASRQRYEQYF
TRBD2	-	TRBV27	17	TRBJ2-3	TGTGCCAGCAGCCCAACGATCTCAGCGGGATTCGCAGATACGCAGTATTTT	CASSPTISAGFADTQYF
-	-	TRBV3-1/TRBV3-2	14	TRBJ1-6	TGTGCCAGCAGCCAAGCTACAGGCAATTCACCCCTCCACTTT	CASSQATGNSPLHF
-	-	TRBV19	16	TRBJ2-6	TGTGCCAGTACTCTGACCGCCTTAGCTGGGGCCAACGTCCTGACTTTC	CASTLTALAGANVLTF
TRBD2	-	TRBV6-5	14	TRBJ2-1	TGTGCCACCGAACTAGCGGGAGATAGCAATGAGCAGTTCTTC	CATELAGDSNEQFF
-	-	TRBV15	12	TRBJ1-2	TGTGCCACCAGCAGAGTGGCGGGTGGCTACACCTTC	CATSRVAGGYTF
-	-	TRBV9	17	TRBJ1-5	TGTGCCAGCAGCGCTGGGGTGGGGTCAGGGGACAATCAGCCCCAGCATTTT	CASSAGVGSGDNQPQHF
TRBD1	-	TRBV2	15	TRBJ2-1	TGTGCCAGCAGCCACTATACAGGGGCGGACAATGAGCAGTTCTTC	CASSHYTGADNEQFF
-	once	TRBV11-3	13	TRBJ1-1	TGTGCCAGCAGCTTTGGCCCCAGGACTGAAGCTTTCTTT	CASSFGPRTEAFF
-	once	TRBV28	14	TRBJ2-3	TGTGCCAGCAGTCCACTTTTTGGCACAGATACGCAGTATTTT	CASSPLFGTDTQYF
TRBD2	-	TRBV10-3	14	TRBJ2-7	TGTGCCATCAGCAAGACTAGCGGGAGCGGCGAGCAGTACTTC	CAISKTSGSGEQYF
-	-	TRBV13	16	TRBJ2-5	TGTGCCAGCAGCCAAGGGTGGGCGGCGGTCCAAGAGACCCAGTACTTC	CASSQGWAAVQETQYF
TRBD2	-	TRBV5-1	17	TRBJ2-3	TGCGCCAGCAGCTTGCCTCTAGCGGGAGGAGTGAAAGATACGCAGTATTTT	CASSLPLAGGVKDTQYF
-	-	TRBV7-4	14	TRBJ2-7	TGTGCCAGCAACAATTCAGACAACTGCAACGAGCAGTACTTC	CASNNSDNCNEQYF
TRBD1	-	TRBV3-1/TRBV3-2	16	TRBJ1-4	TGTGCCAGCAGCCAAGCAGGGACAGGGGGAGGTGAAAAACTGTTTTTT	CASSQAGTGGGEKLFF
-	-	TRBV4-3	15	TRBJ1-6	TGCGCCAGCAGCCAAGTGTGGGATTACGATTCACCCCTCCACTTT	CASSQVWDYDSPLHF
-	-	TRBV29-1	13	TRBJ1-4	TGCAGCGCCGGGGACGCAACTAATGAAAAACTGTTTTTT	CSAGDATNEKLFF
-	-	TRBV6-2/TRBV6-3	15	TRBJ1-2	TGTGCCAGCAGTTACTCTTCGACCGACCACTCGAGCTACACCTTC	CASSYSSTDHSSYTF
TRBD2	-	TRBV4-2	17	TRBJ2-2	TGTGCCAGCAGCCGATGGACTAGCGGGAGGGGAATCGGGGAGCTGTTTTTT	CASSRWTSGRGIGELFF
-	-	TRBV5-6	12	TRBJ2-1	TGTGCCAGCAGCTTGGAGGAGGGTGAGCAGTTCTTC	CASSLEEGEQFF
TRBD1	-	TRBV6-5	14	TRBJ1-3	TGTGCCAGCAAAGGGACAGGGGGAGGAAACACCATATATTTT	CASKGTGGGNTIYF
-	few	TRBV5-4	15	TRBJ1-6	TGTGCCAGCAGCTTGTTAGCCAGGGGCAATTCACCCCTCCACTTT	CASSLLARGNSPLHF
-	-	TRBV19	14	TRBJ2-1	TGTGCCAGTAGTAGCGGGTACTCCTACAATGAGCAGTTCTTC	CASSSGYSYNEQFF
-	-	TRBV4-2	15	TRBJ2-2	TGTGCCAGCAGCCAACCCCAGCTGGAGGCCGGGGAGCTGTTTTTT	CASSQPQLEAGELFF
-	-	TRBV28	18	TRBJ1-1	TGTGCCAGCAGTTTTTACTTGACAGGTTCGGTTGTGGACACTGAAGCTTTCTTT	CASSFYLTGSVVDTEAFF
TRBD1	-	TRBV27	20	TRBJ1-5	TGTGCCAGCAGTCCCCTCCTCAACGGGACAGTTTTTTATAGCAATCAGCCCCAGCATTTT	CASSPLLNGTVFYSNQPQHF